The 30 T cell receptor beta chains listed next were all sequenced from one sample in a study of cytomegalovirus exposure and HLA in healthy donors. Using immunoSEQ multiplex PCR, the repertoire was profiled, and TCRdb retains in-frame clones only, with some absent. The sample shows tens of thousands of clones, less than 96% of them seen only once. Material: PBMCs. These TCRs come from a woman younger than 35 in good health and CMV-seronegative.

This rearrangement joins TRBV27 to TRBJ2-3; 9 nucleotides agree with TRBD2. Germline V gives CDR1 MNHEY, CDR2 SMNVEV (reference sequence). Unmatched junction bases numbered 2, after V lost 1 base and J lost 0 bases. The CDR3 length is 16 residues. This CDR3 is CASSLFAGGSTDTQYF. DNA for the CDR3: TGTGCCAGCAGTTTATTCGCGGGAGGGAGCACAGATACGCAGTATTTT.

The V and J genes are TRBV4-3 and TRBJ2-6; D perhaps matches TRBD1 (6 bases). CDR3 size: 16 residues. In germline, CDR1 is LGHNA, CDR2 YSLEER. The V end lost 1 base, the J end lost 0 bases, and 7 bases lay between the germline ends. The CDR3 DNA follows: TGCGCCAGCAGCCAAGGGACAGCCTCTGGGGCCAACGTCCTGACTTTC. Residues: CASSQGTASGANVLTF.

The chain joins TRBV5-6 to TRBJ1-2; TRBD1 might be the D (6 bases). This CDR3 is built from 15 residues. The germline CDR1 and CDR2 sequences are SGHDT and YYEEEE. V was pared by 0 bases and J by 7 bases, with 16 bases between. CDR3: CASSLAGRGRSGYTF. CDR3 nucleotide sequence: TGTGCCAGCAGCTTGGCAGGCAGGGGTAGGAGTGGCTACACCTTC.

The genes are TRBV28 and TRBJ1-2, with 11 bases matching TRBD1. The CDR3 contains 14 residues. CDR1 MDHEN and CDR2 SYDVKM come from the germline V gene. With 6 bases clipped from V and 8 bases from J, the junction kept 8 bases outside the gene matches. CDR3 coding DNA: TGTGCCAGCAGCCCGGGACAGGGGGACTTCGGCTACACCTTC. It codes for CASSPGQGDFGYTF.

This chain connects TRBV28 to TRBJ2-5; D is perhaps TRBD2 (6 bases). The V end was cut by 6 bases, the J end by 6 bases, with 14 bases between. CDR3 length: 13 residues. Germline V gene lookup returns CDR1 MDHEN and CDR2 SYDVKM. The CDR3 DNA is TGTGCCAGCAGATCCGGGGGTGTCCAGACCCAGTACTTC. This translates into CASRSGGVQTQYF.

The CDR3 nucleotides read TGTGCCTGGAGCCAGGGGGGTGGGGGCAATCAGCCCCAGCATTTT. The encoded protein is CAWSQGGGGNQPQHF. The chain combines TRBV30 with TRBJ1-5; 7 bases agree with TRBD1. The CDR3 runs 15 residues. The ends lost 3 bases at V and 2 bases at J; junction bases unmatched: 7. Germline V gene lookup returns CDR1 GTSNPN and CDR2 SVGIG (reference sequence).

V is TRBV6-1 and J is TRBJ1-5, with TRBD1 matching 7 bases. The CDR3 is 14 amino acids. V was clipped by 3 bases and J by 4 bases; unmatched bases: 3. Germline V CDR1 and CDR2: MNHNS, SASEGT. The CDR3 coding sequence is TGTGCCAGCAGTGAGGGGACAGAAAATCAGCCCCAGCATTTT. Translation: CASSEGTENQPQHF.

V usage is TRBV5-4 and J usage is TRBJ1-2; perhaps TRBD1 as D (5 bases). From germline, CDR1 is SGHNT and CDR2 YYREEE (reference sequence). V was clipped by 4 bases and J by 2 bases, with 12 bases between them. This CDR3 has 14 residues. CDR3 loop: CASSPPGANYGYTF. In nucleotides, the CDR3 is TGTGCCAGCAGCCCCCCTGGGGCCAACTATGGCTACACCTTC.

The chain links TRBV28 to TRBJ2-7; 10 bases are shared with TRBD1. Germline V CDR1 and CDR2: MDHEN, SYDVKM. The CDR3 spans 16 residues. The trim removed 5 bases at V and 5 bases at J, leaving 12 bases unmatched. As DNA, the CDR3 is TGTGCCAGCAGTCCCACCCCCCGGGACAGGGGTGACGAGCAGTACTTC. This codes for CASSPTPRDRGDEQYF.

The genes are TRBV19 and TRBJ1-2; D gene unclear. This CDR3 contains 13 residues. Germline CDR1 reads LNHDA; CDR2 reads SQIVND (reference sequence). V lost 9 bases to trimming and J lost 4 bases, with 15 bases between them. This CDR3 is CASQAGRAYGYTF. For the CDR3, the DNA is TGTGCCAGCCAGGCGGGCCGTGCCTATGGCTACACCTTC.

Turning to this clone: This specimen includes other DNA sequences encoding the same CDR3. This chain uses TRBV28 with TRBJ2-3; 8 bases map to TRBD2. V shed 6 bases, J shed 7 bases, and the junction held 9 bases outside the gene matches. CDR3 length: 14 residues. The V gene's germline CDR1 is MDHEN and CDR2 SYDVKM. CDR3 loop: CASSPIAGPNTQYF. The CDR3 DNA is TGTGCCAGCAGCCCTATAGCGGGACCCAATACGCAGTATTTT.

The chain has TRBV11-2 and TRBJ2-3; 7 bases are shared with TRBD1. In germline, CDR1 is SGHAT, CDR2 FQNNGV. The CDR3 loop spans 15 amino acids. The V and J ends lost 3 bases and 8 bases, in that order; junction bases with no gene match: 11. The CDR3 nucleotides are TGTGCCAGCAGCTTCCCCCCCAGGGGGTGGGGTACGCAGTATTTT. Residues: CASSFPPRGWGTQYF.

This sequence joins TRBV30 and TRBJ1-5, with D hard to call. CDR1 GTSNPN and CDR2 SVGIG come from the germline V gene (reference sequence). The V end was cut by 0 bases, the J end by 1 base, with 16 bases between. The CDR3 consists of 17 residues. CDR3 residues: CAWSVQTTIRSNQPQHF. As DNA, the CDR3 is TGTGCCTGGAGTGTACAGACAACCATCCGAAGCAATCAGCCCCAGCATTTT.

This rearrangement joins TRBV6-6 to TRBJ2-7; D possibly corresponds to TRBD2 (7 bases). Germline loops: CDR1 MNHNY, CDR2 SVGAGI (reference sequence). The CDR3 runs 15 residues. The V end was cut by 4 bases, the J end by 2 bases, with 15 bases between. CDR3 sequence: CASSSPGAGAYEQYF. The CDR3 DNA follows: TGTGCCAGCAGTTCCCCAGGGGCGGGAGCCTACGAGCAGTACTTC.

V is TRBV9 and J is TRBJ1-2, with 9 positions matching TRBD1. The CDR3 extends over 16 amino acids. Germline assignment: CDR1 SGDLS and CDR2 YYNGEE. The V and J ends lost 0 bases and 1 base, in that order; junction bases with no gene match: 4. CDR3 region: CASSVAGQGNNYGYTF. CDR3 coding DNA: TGTGCCAGCAGCGTAGCCGGACAGGGGAATAACTATGGCTACACCTTC.

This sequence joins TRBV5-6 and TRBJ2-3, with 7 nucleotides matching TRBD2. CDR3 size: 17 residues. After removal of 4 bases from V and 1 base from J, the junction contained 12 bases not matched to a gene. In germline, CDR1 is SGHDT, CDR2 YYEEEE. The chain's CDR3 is CASSPGRGGWGTDTQYF. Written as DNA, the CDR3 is TGTGCCAGCAGCCCGGGGCGCGGGGGATGGGGCACAGATACGCAGTATTTT.

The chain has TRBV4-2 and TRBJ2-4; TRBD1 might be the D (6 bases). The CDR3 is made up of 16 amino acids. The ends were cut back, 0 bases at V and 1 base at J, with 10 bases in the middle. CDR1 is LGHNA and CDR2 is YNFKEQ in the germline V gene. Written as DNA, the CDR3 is TGTGCCAGCAGCCAAGATGCAGGGGAGGCCAAAAACATTCAGTACTTC. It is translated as CASSQDAGEAKNIQYF.

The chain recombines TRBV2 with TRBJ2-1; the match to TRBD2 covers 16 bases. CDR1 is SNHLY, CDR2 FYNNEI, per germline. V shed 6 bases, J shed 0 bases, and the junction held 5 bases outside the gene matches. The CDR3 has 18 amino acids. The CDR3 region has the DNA TGTGCCAGCAGGGGGACTAGCGGGAGGGCCCCCTCCTACAATGAGCAGTTCTTC. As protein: CASRGTSGRAPSYNEQFF. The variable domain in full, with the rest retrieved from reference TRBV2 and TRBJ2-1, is EPEVTQTPSHQVTQMGQEVILRCVPISNHLYFYWYRQILGQKVEFLVSFYNNEISEKSEIFDDQFSVERPDGSNFTLKIRSTKLEDSAMYFCASRGTSGRAPSYNEQFFGPGTRLTVL.

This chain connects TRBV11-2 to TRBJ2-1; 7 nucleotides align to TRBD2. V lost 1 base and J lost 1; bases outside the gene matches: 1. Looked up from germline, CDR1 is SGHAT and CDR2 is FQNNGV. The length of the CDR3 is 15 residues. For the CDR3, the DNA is TGTGCCAGCAGCTTAGGCGGGGGATCCTACAATGAGCAGTTCTTC. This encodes CASSLGGGSYNEQFF.

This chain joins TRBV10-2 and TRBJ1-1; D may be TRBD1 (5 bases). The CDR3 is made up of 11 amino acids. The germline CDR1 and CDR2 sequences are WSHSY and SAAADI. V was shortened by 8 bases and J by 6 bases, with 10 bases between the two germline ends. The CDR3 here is CASWGGAEAFF. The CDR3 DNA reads TGCGCCAGCTGGGGGGGGGCTGAAGCTTTCTTT.

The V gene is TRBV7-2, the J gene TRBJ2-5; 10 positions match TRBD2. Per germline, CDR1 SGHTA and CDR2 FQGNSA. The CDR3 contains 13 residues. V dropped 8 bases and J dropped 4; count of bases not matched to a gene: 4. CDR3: CASERGGRETQYF. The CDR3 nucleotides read TGTGCCAGCGAGCGGGGGGGGCGAGAGACCCAGTACTTC.

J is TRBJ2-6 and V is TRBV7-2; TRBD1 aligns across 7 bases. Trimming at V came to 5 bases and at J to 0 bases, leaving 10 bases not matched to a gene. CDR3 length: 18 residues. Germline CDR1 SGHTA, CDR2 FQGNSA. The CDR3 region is CASSPRTGLISGANVLTF. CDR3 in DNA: TGTGCCAGCAGCCCGAGGACAGGCCTAATCTCTGGGGCCAACGTCCTGACTTTC.

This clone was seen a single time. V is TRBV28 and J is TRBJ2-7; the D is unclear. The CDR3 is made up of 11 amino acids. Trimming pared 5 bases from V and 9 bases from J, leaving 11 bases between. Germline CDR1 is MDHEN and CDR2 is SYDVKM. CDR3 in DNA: TGTGCCAGCAGTAGACTTACGGGGCAGTACTTC. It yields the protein CASSRLTGQYF.

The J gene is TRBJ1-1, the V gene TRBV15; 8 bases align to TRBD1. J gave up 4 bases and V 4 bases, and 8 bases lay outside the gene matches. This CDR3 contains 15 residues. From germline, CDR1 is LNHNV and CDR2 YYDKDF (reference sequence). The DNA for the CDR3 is TGTGCCACCAGCATAACAGGGGGGTGGTCCACTGAAGCTTTCTTT. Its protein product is CATSITGGWSTEAFF.

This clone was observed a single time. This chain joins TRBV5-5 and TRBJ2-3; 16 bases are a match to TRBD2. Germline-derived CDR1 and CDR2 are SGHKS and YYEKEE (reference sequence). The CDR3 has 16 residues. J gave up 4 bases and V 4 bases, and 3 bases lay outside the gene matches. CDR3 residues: CASSPGLAGGPDTQYF. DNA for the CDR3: TGTGCCAGCAGCCCGGGACTAGCGGGAGGGCCAGATACGCAGTATTTT. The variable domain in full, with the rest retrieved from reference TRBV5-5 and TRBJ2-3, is DAGVTQSPTHLIKTRGQQVTLRCSPISGHKSVSWYQQVLGQGPQFIFQYYEKEERGRGNFPDRFSARQFPNYSSELNVNALLLGDSALYLCASSPGLAGGPDTQYFGPGTRLTVL.

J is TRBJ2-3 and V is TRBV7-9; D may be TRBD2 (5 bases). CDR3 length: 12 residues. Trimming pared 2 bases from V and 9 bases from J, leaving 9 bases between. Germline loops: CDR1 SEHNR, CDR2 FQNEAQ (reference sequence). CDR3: CASSLRSGTQYF. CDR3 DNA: TGTGCCAGCAGCTTAAGGTCGGGGACGCAGTATTTT.

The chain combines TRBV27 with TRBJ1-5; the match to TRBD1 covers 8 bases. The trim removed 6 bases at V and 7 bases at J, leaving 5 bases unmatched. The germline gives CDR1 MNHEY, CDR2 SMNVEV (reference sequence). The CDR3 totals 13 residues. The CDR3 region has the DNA TGTGCCAGCAGCCGGACAGGGTTGCAGCCCCAGCATTTT. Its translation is CASSRTGLQPQHF.

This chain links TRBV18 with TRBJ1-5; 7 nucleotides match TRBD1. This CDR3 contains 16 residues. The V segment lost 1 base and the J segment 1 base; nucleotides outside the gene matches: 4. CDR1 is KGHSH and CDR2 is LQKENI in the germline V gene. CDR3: CASSPQGAGSNQPQHF. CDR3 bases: TGTGCCAGCTCACCACAGGGGGCAGGGAGCAATCAGCCCCAGCATTTT.

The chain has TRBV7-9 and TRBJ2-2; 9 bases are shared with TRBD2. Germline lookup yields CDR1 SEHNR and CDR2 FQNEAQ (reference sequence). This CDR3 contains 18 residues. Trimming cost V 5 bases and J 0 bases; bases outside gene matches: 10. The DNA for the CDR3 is TGTGCCAGCAGCCCCGGGCGGGGGGGGACAACGAACACCGGGGAGCTGTTTTTT. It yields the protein CASSPGRGGTTNTGELFF. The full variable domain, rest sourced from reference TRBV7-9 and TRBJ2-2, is DTGVSQNPRHKITKRGQNVTFRCDPISEHNRLYWYRQTLGQGPEFLTYFQNEAQLEKSRLLSDRFSAERPKGSFSTLEIQRTEQGDSAMYLCASSPGRGGTTNTGELFFGEGSRLTVL.

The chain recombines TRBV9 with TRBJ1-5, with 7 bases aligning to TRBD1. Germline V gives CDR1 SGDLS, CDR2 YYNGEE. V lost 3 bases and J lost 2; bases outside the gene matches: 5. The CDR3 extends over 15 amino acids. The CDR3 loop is CASSEGAGRNQPQHF. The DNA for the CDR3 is TGTGCCAGCAGCGAGGGGGCAGGGCGCAATCAGCCCCAGCATTTT.